Listed below are T cell receptor beta chains from one sample, sequenced in a study of T cells in Graves' hyperthyroidism and ophthalmopathy. TCRdb re-called the multiplex PCR reads through MiXCR, storing one row per CDR3 protein. This table holds 730,000 or so distinct CDR3 sequences, under 20% found once. Specimen: blood. These receptors came from a woman between 50 and 59 years old with Graves' hyperthyroidism that later progressed to Graves' ophthalmopathy. CDR3s include the opening cysteine and the closing phenylalanine or tryptophan. Each record gives: J gene, clone size, D gene, V gene, CDR3 DNA, CDR3 protein. A D gene is named only where the DNA matches it firmly. Expanded clones get a size class; other rows say once, few or many, or leave the size out.

TRBJ2-2 | few | NA | TRBV7-9 | TGTGCCAGCAGCGAAGGGCCGAACACCGGGGAGCTGTTTTTT | CASSEGPNTGELFF
TRBJ1-5 | few | NA | TRBV12-3/TRBV12-4 | TGTGCCAGCACCTCGGGGGGGAATCAGCCCCAGCATTTT | CASTSGGNQPQHF
TRBJ1-3 | NA | NA | TRBV4-1 | TGCGCCAGCAGCCTGTACTCCAACGAGCTGGACACCATATATTTT | CASSLYSNELDTIYF
TRBJ2-7 | NA | TRBD2 | TRBV29-1 | TGCAGCGCAACCATGGAGCGGGGGACCTACGAGCAGTACTTC | CSATMERGTYEQYF
TRBJ1-1 | many | TRBD1 | TRBV12-5 | TGTGCTAGTGGGCAAAATCTCGACAGGGTACCCATGAACACTGAAGCTTTCTTT | CASGQNLDRVPMNTEAFF
TRBJ2-7 | NA | NA | TRBV6-1 | TGTGCCAGCAACTCAGGAATGAACTCCTACGAGCAGTACTTC | CASNSGMNSYEQYF
TRBJ1-1 | many | TRBD1 | TRBV20-1 | TGCAGTGCTTCTACAGGGGCGAACACTGAAGCTTTCTTT | CSASTGANTEAFF
TRBJ2-3 | few | NA | TRBV6-2/TRBV6-3 | TGTGCCAGCAGTTCGAACGGGAACTCTCCAGATACGCAGTATTTT | CASSSNGNSPDTQYF
TRBJ2-3 | few | NA | TRBV9 | TGTGCCAGCAGCGTGACCGGGGGTACCACAGATACGCAGTATTTT | CASSVTGGTTDTQYF
TRBJ1-1 | few | NA | TRBV20-1 | TGCAGTGCTAGAGGATCTGACAGACTGAACACTGAAGCTTTCTTT | CSARGSDRLNTEAFF
TRBJ1-2 | few | TRBD1 | TRBV12-3/TRBV12-4 | TGTGCCAGCGGCAACCTACAGGGGTATGGCTACACCTTC | CASGNLQGYGYTF
TRBJ2-1 | NA | TRBD1 | TRBV19 | TGTGCCAGTAGTGCTAGGACAGGGGGCTCTAGCTCCTACAATGAGCAGTTCTTC | CASSARTGGSSSYNEQFF
TRBJ1-1 | NA | NA | TRBV6-1 | TGTGCCAGCAGTCGACGGTCCATGAACACTGAAGCTTTCTTT | CASSRRSMNTEAFF
TRBJ1-6 | NA | NA | TRBV14 | TGTGCCAGCAGCCCCTCAGGGGTAGGGTCACCCCTCCACTTT | CASSPSGVGSPLHF
TRBJ1-2 | NA | TRBD1 | TRBV19 | TGTGCCAGTGGGACAGGGGGCCGTTTCTATGGCTACACCTTC | CASGTGGRFYGYTF
TRBJ2-1 | many | TRBD1 | TRBV7-9 | TGTGCCAGCGATCAGGGACAGGGTGAAGAGCAGTTCTTC | CASDQGQGEEQFF
TRBJ2-2 | many | NA | TRBV5-1 | TGCGCCAGTAGGTTGGGGCAGACGAACACCGGGGAGCTGTTTTTT | CASRLGQTNTGELFF
TRBJ1-2 | NA | NA | TRBV19 | TGTGCCAGTAGTCTCGCGGACAAGCTTGGCTACACCTTC | CASSLADKLGYTF
TRBJ1-4 | NA | NA | TRBV6-1 | TGTGCCAGCAGTGAAATCCTAACTAATGAAAAACTGTTTTTT | CASSEILTNEKLFF
TRBJ1-5 | many | NA | TRBV20-1 | TGCAGTGCTACCGACCGAGCCTATAGCAATCAGCCCCAGCATTTT | CSATDRAYSNQPQHF
TRBJ1-4 | few | NA | TRBV27 | TGTGCCAGCGGCCTATTGACCTCAGGGCCTAATGAAAAACTGTTTTTT | CASGLLTSGPNEKLFF
TRBJ2-7 | NA | NA | TRBV20-1 | TGCAGTGCAAAGACGGTCTACGAGCAGTACTTC | CSAKTVYEQYF
TRBJ1-1 | many | TRBD1 | TRBV20-1 | TGCAGTGCCCAGACAGGGGCCGCCTCAAGGTCTGAAGCTTTCTTT | CSAQTGAASRSEAFF
TRBJ2-3 | NA | TRBD1 | TRBV10-3 | TGTGCCATCAACCTCGGACAGGAGGATAGCACAGATACGCAGTATTTT | CAINLGQEDSTDTQYF
TRBJ1-1 | NA | NA | TRBV7-9 | TGTGCCAGCAGTCCTCCTGGGGGGGGTGCCACTGAAGCTTTCTTT | CASSPPGGGATEAFF
TRBJ1-1 | many | NA | TRBV7-3 | TGTGCCAGCAGCTCCAGAGGAGAGGCTAGGGGGTCTGAAGCTTTCTTT | CASSSRGEARGSEAFF
TRBJ1-6 | few | NA | TRBV12-3/TRBV12-4 | TGTGCCAGCAGTGCGATGATAAATTCACCCCTCCACTTT | CASSAMINSPLHF
TRBJ1-1 | many | NA | TRBV12-3/TRBV12-4 | TGTGCCAGCAGTCAGACGTCCGGGGGCACTGAAGCTTTCTTT | CASSQTSGGTEAFF
TRBJ2-5 | few | TRBD1 | TRBV9 | TGTGCCAGCAGCGCCACAGGGGGCCAAGAGACCCAGTACTTC | CASSATGGQETQYF
TRBJ1-4 | many | NA | TRBV5-1 | TGCGCCAGCAGCTTGGGGCAGACATTTTCAACTAATGAAAAACTGTTTTTT | CASSLGQTFSTNEKLFF
TRBJ1-2 | NA | TRBD1 | TRBV9 | TGTGCCAGCAGCACGACAGGGCTGGGCTACACCTTC | CASSTTGLGYTF
TRBJ2-7 | once | NA | TRBV25-1 | TGTGCCAGCAGTGAATTGGGCACAGGTCCCTCCTACGAGCAGTACTTC | CASSELGTGPSYEQYF
TRBJ2-5 | many | NA | TRBV9 | TGTGCCAGCAGCGTAGACCCCGTGGCCCGGGAGACCCAGTACTTC | CASSVDPVARETQYF
TRBJ1-1 | NA | NA | TRBV18 | TGTGCCAGCTCCACAGGAGGTCTGATGAACACTGAAGCTTTCTTT | CASSTGGLMNTEAFF
TRBJ2-2 | many | TRBD1 | TRBV12-3/TRBV12-4 | TGTGCCAGCAGTTTAGCGGGCAGCGGGACAGGGGTTACCGGGGAGCTGTTTTTT | CASSLAGSGTGVTGELFF
TRBJ2-2 | many | NA | TRBV11-2 | TGTGCCAGCACCTACCGGGACACAACGAACACCGGGGAGCTGTTTTTT | CASTYRDTTNTGELFF
TRBJ1-2 | many | TRBD1 | TRBV11-2 | TGTGCCAGCAGCCCAACAGGGGCAGGGTATGGCTACACCTTC | CASSPTGAGYGYTF
TRBJ1-6 | many | TRBD1 | TRBV19 | TGTGCCAGTAGTATGGTGGGACAGAGGGAAAATTCACCCCTCCACTTT | CASSMVGQRENSPLHF
TRBJ2-7 | many | NA | TRBV11-2 | TGTGCCAGCAGCTTAACCGGAGCCGAGCAGTACTTC | CASSLTGAEQYF
TRBJ1-2 | many | NA | TRBV7-9 | TGTGCCAGCAGTTTGGGGTTGGACAGCGCGAACTATGGCTACACCTTC | CASSLGLDSANYGYTF
TRBJ1-1 | NA | NA | TRBV7-9 | TGTGCCAGCAGCTTATTGGACACGAACACTGAAGCTTTCTTT | CASSLLDTNTEAFF
TRBJ2-7 | NA | NA | TRBV7-2 | TGTGCCAGCAGCTTCGGGGAGCGCAGGTCCTACGAGCAGTACTTC | CASSFGERRSYEQYF